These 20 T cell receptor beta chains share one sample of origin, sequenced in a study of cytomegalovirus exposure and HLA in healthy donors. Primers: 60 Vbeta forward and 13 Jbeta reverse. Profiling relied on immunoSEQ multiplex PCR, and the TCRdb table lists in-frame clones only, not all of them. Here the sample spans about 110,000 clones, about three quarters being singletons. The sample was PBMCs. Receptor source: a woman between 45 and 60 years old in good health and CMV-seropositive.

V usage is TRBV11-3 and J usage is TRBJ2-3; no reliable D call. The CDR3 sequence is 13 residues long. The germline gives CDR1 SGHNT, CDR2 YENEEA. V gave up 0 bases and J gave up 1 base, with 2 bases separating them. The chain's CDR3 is CASSLDGTDTQYF. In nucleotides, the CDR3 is TGTGCCAGCAGCTTAGACGGCACAGATACGCAGTATTTT.

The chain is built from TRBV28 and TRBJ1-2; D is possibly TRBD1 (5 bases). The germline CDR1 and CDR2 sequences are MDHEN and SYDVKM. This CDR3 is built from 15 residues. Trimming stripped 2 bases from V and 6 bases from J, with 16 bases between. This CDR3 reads CASSLLSFRTNGYTF. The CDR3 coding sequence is TGTGCCAGCAGTTTACTAAGCTTTCGGACAAATGGCTACACCTTC.

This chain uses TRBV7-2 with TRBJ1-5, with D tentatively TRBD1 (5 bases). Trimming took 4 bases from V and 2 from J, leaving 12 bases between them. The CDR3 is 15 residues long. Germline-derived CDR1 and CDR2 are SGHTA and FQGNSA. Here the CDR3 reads CASSSEGVGNQPQHF. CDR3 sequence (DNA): TGTGCCAGCAGCTCAGAAGGGGTCGGCAATCAGCCCCAGCATTTT.

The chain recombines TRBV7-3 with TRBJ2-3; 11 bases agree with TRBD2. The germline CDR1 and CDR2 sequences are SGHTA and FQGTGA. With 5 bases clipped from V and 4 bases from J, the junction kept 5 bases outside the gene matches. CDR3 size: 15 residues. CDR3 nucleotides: TGTGCCAGCAGCGTTAGCGGGGGGGTCGCAGATACGCAGTATTTT. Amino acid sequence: CASSVSGGVADTQYF.

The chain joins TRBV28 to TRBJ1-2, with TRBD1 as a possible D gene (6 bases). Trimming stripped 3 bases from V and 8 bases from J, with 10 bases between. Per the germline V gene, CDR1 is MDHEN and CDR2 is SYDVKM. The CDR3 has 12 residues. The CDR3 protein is CASSFRGLGYTF. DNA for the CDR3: TGTGCCAGCAGTTTCAGGGGCCTGGGCTACACCTTC.

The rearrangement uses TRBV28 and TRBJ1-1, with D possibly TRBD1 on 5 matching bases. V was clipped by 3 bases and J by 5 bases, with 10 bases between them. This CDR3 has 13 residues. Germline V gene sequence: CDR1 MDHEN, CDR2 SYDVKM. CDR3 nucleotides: TGTGCCAGCAGTTTGACAGTGAGGACTGAAGCTTTCTTT. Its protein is CASSLTVRTEAFF.

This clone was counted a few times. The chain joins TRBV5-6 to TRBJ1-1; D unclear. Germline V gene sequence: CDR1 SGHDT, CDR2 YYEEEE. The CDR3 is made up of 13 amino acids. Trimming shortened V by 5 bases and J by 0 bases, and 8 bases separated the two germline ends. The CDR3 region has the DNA TGTGCCAGCAGTTTTACAGTGAACACTGAAGCTTTCTTT. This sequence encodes CASSFTVNTEAFF.

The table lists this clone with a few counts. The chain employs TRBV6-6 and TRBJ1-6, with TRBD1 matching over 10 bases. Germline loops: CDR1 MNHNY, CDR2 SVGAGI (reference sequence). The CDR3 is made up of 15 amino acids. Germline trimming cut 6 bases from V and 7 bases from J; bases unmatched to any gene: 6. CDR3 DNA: TGTGCCAGCAGAAAGGACAGGGGGGTAAATTCACCCCTCCACTTT. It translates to CASRKDRGVNSPLHF.

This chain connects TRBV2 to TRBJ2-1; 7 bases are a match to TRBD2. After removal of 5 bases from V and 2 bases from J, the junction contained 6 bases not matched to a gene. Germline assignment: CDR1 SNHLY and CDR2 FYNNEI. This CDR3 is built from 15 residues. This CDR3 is CASSRPGLPYNEQFF. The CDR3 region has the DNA TGTGCCAGCAGTCGACCGGGACTACCCTACAATGAGCAGTTCTTC. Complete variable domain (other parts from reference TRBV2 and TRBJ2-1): EPEVTQTPSHQVTQMGQEVILRCVPISNHLYFYWYRQILGQKVEFLVSFYNNEISEKSEIFDDQFSVERPDGSNFTLKIRSTKLEDSAMYFCASSRPGLPYNEQFFGPGTRLTVL.

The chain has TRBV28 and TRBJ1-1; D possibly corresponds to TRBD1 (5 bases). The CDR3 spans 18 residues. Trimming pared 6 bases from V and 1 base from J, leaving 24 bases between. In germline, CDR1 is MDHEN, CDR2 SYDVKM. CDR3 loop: CASRSAPLHRNPNTEAFF. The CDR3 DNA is TGTGCCAGCAGGTCTGCCCCCCTTCACAGGAATCCGAACACTGAAGCTTTCTTT.

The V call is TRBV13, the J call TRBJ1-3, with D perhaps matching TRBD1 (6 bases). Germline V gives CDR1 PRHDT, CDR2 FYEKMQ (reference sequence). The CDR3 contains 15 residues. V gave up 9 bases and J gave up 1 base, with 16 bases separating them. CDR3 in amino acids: CASSFTGSSGNTIYF. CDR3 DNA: TGTGCCAGTTCATTTACAGGGTCATCTGGAAACACCATATATTTT.

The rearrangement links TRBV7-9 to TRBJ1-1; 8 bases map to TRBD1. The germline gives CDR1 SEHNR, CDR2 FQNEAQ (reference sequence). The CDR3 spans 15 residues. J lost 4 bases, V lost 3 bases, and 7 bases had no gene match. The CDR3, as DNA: TGTGCCAGCAGCTTCCTACAGGGGGGTACCACTGAAGCTTTCTTT. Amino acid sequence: CASSFLQGGTTEAFF. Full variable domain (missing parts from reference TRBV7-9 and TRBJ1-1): DTGVSQNPRHKITKRGQNVTFRCDPISEHNRLYWYRQTLGQGPEFLTYFQNEAQLEKSRLLSDRFSAERPKGSFSTLEIQRTEQGDSAMYLCASSFLQGGTTEAFFGQGTRLTVV.

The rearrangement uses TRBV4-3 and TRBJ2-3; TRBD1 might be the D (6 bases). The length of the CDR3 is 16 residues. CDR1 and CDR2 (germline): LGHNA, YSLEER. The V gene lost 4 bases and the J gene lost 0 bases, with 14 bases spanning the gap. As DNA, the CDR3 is TGCGCCAGCAGCCCCCGTTGGGGGCTCAGCACAGATACGCAGTATTTT. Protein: CASSPRWGLSTDTQYF.

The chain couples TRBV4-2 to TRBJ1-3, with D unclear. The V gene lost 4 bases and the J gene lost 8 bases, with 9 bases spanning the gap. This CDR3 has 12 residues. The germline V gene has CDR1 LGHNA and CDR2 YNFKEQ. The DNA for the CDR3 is TGTGCCAGCAGCCGTTCCTTAGACACCATATATTTT. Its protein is CASSRSLDTIYF.

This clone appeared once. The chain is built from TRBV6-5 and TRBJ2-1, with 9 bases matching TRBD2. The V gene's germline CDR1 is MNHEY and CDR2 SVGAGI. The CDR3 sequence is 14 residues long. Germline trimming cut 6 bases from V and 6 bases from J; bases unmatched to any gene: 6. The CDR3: CASSRGGASNEQFF. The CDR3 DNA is TGTGCCAGCAGCCGCGGGGGGGCATCCAATGAGCAGTTCTTC.

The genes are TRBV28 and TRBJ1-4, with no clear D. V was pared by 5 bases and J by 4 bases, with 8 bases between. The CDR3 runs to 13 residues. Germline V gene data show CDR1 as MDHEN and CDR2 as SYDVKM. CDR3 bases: TGTGCCAGCAGTCCTCAGGATAATGAAAAACTGTTTTTT. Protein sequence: CASSPQDNEKLFF.

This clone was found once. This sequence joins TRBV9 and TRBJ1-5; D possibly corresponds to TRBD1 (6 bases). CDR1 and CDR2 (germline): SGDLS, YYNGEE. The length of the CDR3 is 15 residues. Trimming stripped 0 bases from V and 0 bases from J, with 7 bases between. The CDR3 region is CASSVAGVSNQPQHF. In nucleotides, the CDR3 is TGTGCCAGCAGCGTAGCAGGGGTTAGCAATCAGCCCCAGCATTTT.

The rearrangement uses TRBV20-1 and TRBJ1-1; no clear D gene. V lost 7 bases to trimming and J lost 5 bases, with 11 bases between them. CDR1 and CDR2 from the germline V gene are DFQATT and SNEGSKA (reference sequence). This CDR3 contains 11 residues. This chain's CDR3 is CSGAPGTEAFF. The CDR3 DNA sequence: TGCAGTGGGGCCCCGGGAACTGAAGCTTTCTTT.

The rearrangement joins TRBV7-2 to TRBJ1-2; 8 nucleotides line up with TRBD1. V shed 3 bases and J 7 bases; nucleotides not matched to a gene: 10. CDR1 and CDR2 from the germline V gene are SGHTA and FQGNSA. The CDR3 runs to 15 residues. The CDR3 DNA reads TGTGCCAGCAGCTTGGGGGCAGGGGGCGTCAGTGGCTACACCTTC. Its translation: CASSLGAGGVSGYTF.

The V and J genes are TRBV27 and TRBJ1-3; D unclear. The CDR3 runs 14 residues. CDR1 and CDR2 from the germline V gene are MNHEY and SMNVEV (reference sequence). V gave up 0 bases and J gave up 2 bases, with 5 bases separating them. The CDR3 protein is CASSLSQTGNTIYF. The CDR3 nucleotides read TGTGCCAGCAGTTTATCCCAGACTGGAAACACCATATATTTT.